This T cell receptor (beta chain) was sequenced during a study of graft-versus-host responses after intestinal transplantation. Assay used: immunoSEQ multiplex PCR; TCRdb lists only in-frame clones, some missing. The sample has fewer than 30,000 clones, around 92% seen once. A note on this clone: Its antigen is unidentified.

Overall study findings and caveats: Allografts of patients with graft-donor T cell macrochimerism showed high graft-versus-host to host-versus-graft clone ratios.

CDR3 length: 19 residues. The germline V gene encodes CDR1 SEHNR and CDR2 FQNEAQ (reference sequence). The V end was cut by 5 bases, the J end by 0 bases, with 22 bases between. This specimen consisted of PBMCs, obtained 66 days after intestinal transplant. J is TRBJ2-2 and V is TRBV7-9, with TRBD2 as a possible D gene (5 bases). This receptor was obtained from a human patient who received an intestinal transplant, so some T cells may come from the graft donor. The DNA for the CDR3 is TGTGCCAGCAGCCCCGCTGGCCTAGCTGTTGAGGCGAACACCGGGGAGCTGTTTTTT. Protein: CASSPAGLAVEANTGELFF.